Following are 25 T cell receptor beta chains from one sample sequenced in a study of response to subunit inactivated influenza vaccine. TCRdb re-called the RT-PCR reads through MiXCR, storing one row per CDR3 protein. The sample records about 500,000 distinct CDR3 sequences, 16% being singletons. This specimen was CD4+ T cells sorted from PBMCs, taken around 25 months after vaccination. The receptor set was obtained from a man aged 50-75 years who received an inactivated influenza vaccine.

This clonotype was detected only a few times. The rearrangement uses TRBV4-2 and TRBJ2-2; tentatively, D is TRBD1 (6 bases). Deletions cut 0 bases from V and 0 bases from J, with 14 bases between. Germline CDR1 reads LGHNA; CDR2 reads YNFKEQ. The CDR3 is 18 amino acids. DNA for the CDR3: TGTGCCAGCAGCCAAGATCGAGGGGGAACCGCGAACACCGGGGAGCTGTTTTTT. Translating gives CASSQDRGGTANTGELFF.

The rearrangement joins TRBV28 to TRBJ2-7; TRBD1 matches 7 bases. Unmatched junction bases numbered 5, after V lost 1 base and J lost 2 bases. Germline V gives CDR1 MDHEN, CDR2 SYDVKM. The CDR3 length is 15 residues. The CDR3 protein is CASSLSTGDTYEQYF. As DNA, the CDR3 is TGTGCCAGCAGTTTATCTACAGGGGATACCTACGAGCAGTACTTC.

This clonotype turned up a few times. The chain carries TRBV5-1 and TRBJ2-2; D is possibly TRBD2 (6 bases). CDR3 size: 15 residues. CDR1 is SGHRS and CDR2 is YFSETQ in the germline V gene. The V and J ends lost 0 bases and 6 bases respectively, with 12 bases between them. CDR3 sequence reads: CASSLASTSPGELFF. The CDR3 nucleotides read TGCGCCAGCAGCTTGGCCTCGACTAGTCCCGGGGAGCTGTTTTTT.

This chain links TRBV4-3 with TRBJ2-2, with no clear D. Per germline, CDR1 LGHNA and CDR2 YSLEER. The CDR3 runs 16 residues. The V end lost 0 bases, the J end lost 4 bases, and 12 bases lay between the germline ends. CDR3 region: CASSQELGRVTGELFF. As DNA, the CDR3 is TGCGCCAGCAGCCAAGAGTTAGGCCGGGTCACCGGGGAGCTGTTTTTT.

In its sample, this clonotype was seen a few times. The chain couples TRBV5-1 to TRBJ2-7, with a tentative D call TRBD2 (5 bases). CDR3 length: 14 amino acids. Trimming cost V 8 bases and J 0 bases, with 15 bases left between them. Germline V CDR1 and CDR2: SGHRS, YFSETQ. CDR3 protein: CASSEGLSSYEQYF. The CDR3 coding sequence is TGCGCCAGTTCAGAGGGCCTAAGCTCCTACGAGCAGTACTTC.

The chain carries TRBV11-2 and TRBJ2-7; TRBD1 is a possible D gene (6 bases). The CDR3 has 15 amino acids. Germline lookup yields CDR1 SGHAT and CDR2 FQNNGV. V was trimmed by 5 bases and J by 5 bases, leaving 19 bases between them. The DNA of the CDR3 is TGTGCCAGCAGCCGAAACCCGCAGGGGAGCCACGAGCAGTACTTC. It specifies CASSRNPQGSHEQYF.

This clonotype was counted between two and nine times. J is TRBJ2-1 and V is TRBV20-1; 9 positions match TRBD2. This CDR3 region has 15 residues. V lost 2 bases, J lost 1 base, and 3 bases stayed unmatched. In germline, CDR1 is DFQATT, CDR2 SNEGSKA (reference sequence). In nucleotides, the CDR3 is TGCAGTGCTAGATTGCTAGCGGGGTCCTACAATGAGCAGTTCTTC. This encodes CSARLLAGSYNEQFF.

J is TRBJ1-5 and V is TRBV6-2 or TRBV6-3; D is unresolved. The CDR3 is 17 amino acids. In germline, CDR1 is MNHEY, CDR2 SVGEGT. V gave up 4 bases and J gave up 0 bases, with 16 bases separating them. Written as DNA, the CDR3 is TGTGCCAGCAGTTTTGGGTTCGGACGTTATAGCAATCAGCCCCAGCATTTT. As protein: CASSFGFGRYSNQPQHF.

This clonotype was recorded many times. This chain links TRBV28 with TRBJ2-7, with 13 bases identical to TRBD2. Germline V lookup: CDR1 MDHEN, CDR2 SYDVKM. The V and J ends lost 7 bases and 4 bases, in that order; junction bases with no gene match: 10. The CDR3 has 16 amino acids. The chain's CDR3 is CASKPVGLAGVYEQYF. Here the CDR3 DNA reads TGTGCCAGCAAACCGGTAGGACTAGCGGGAGTATACGAGCAGTACTTC.

This chain uses TRBV5-1 with TRBJ2-5, with D unclear. Trimming removed 0 bases from V and 3 bases from J, with 9 bases in between. The CDR3 length is 14 residues. Germline V CDR1 and CDR2: SGHRS, YFSETQ. CDR3 sequence (DNA): TGCGCCAGCAGCTTGGAGGCGGTAAAAGAGACCCAGTACTTC. This encodes CASSLEAVKETQYF.

The rearrangement uses TRBV4-2 and TRBJ2-1; either TRBD1 or TRBD2 may supply D (5 bases each). V was clipped by 2 bases and J by 5 bases, with 13 bases between them. Germline V gene data show CDR1 as LGHNA and CDR2 as YNFKEQ. This CDR3 is 15 amino acids long. CDR3 region: CASSQSLTGHNEQFF. The CDR3 nucleotides are TGTGCCAGCAGCCAAAGCTTAACGGGGCACAATGAGCAGTTCTTC.

This clonotype was detected a few times. The genes are TRBV20-1 and TRBJ1-4, with 10 bases identical to TRBD1. With 6 bases clipped from V and 8 bases from J, the junction kept 6 bases outside the gene matches. This CDR3 region has 13 residues. Germline loops: CDR1 DFQATT, CDR2 SNEGSKA (reference sequence). CDR3 bases: TGCAGTGCCGTAGACAGGGGGCTAGAAAAACTGTTTTTT. Translating gives CSAVDRGLEKLFF.

The chain joins TRBV10-1 to TRBJ2-1; D not certain. The CDR3 extends over 14 amino acids. CDR1 is WNHNN, CDR2 SYGVQD, per germline (reference sequence). V was pared by 2 bases and J by 5 bases, with 10 bases between. The CDR3: CASSEGEVHNEQFF. CDR3 DNA: TGCGCCAGCAGTGAGGGCGAGGTCCACAATGAGCAGTTCTTC.

This chain uses TRBV20-1 with TRBJ2-7; 8 bases are shared with TRBD1. The ends lost 2 bases at V and 1 base at J; junction bases unmatched: 1. This CDR3 spans 13 amino acids. Germline assignment: CDR1 DFQATT and CDR2 SNEGSKA (reference sequence). CDR3 in DNA: TGCAGTGCTAGAAGGACAGGGTCCTACGAGCAGTACTTC. Amino acid sequence: CSARRTGSYEQYF.

The sample holds many counts of this clonotype. This sequence joins TRBV5-1 and TRBJ2-1, with a tentative D call TRBD1 (5 bases). V was pared by 5 bases and J by 3 bases, with 15 bases between. CDR1 and CDR2 (germline): SGHRS, YFSETQ. This CDR3 has 15 amino acids. For the CDR3, the DNA is TGCGCCAGCAGTTCCGGCCAGGGAATCTACAATGAGCAGTTCTTC. Translation gives CASSSGQGIYNEQFF.

This chain links TRBV28 with TRBJ2-2; 8 bases fit TRBD1. The CDR3 consists of 12 residues. Unmatched junction bases numbered 1, after V lost 6 bases and J lost 7 bases. CDR1 is MDHEN, CDR2 SYDVKM, per germline. The CDR3 DNA follows: TGTGCCAGCAGGACAGGGGTCGGGGAGCTGTTTTTT. This codes for CASRTGVGELFF.

V usage is TRBV7-2 and J usage is TRBJ1-5; 9 positions agree with TRBD1. The junction had 5 bases not matched to a gene; V was cut back by 1 base and J by 4 bases. Germline V CDR1 and CDR2: SGHTA, FQGNSA. The CDR3 contains 16 residues. CDR3 bases: TGTGCCAGCAGCTTAGTTTCCGGGACAGGGAATCAGCCCCAGCATTTT. As protein: CASSLVSGTGNQPQHF.

This clonotype has at least ten counts. The chain is built from TRBV5-1 and TRBJ2-1, with 8 bases fitting TRBD2. The CDR3 sequence is 15 residues long. Per the germline V gene, CDR1 is SGHRS and CDR2 is YFSETQ. Trimming cost V 4 bases and J 6 bases; bases outside gene matches: 9. The DNA of the CDR3 is TGCGCCAGCAGCACAAGCGGGAGAGAAAGCAATGAGCAGTTCTTC. Its translation: CASSTSGRESNEQFF.

The table lists this clonotype with many counts. The chain links TRBV4-2 to TRBJ1-6, with a tentative D call TRBD1 (6 bases). V lost 0 bases and J lost 8, with 17 bases in between. Germline assignment: CDR1 LGHNA and CDR2 YNFKEQ. CDR3 length: 17 amino acids. CDR3 loop: CASSQDWGRPADSPLHF. The CDR3 region has the DNA TGTGCCAGCAGCCAAGATTGGGGGCGACCCGCCGATTCACCCCTCCACTTT.

The V call is TRBV7-2, the J call TRBJ1-4; D is uncertain. Trimming stripped 1 base from V and 0 bases from J, with 3 bases between. The CDR3 has 14 amino acids. The germline CDR1 and CDR2 sequences are SGHTA and FQGNSA. The CDR3 here is CASSLDSTNEKLFF. The DNA of the CDR3 is TGTGCCAGCAGCTTAGACTCAACTAATGAAAAACTGTTTTTT.

V usage is TRBV4-3 and J usage is TRBJ2-1, with D possibly called TRBD1 or TRBD2 (5 bases each). CDR1 is LGHNA, CDR2 YSLEER, per germline. This CDR3 has 16 amino acids. Trimming cost V 0 bases and J 1 base, with 10 bases left between them. CDR3 residues: CASSQDVGDSYNEQFF. CDR3 nucleotide sequence: TGCGCCAGCAGCCAAGATGTGGGGGATTCCTACAATGAGCAGTTCTTC.

This clonotype was seen a handful of times. CDR3 amino acids: CSAPRLAGGETQYF. The CDR3 DNA reads TGCAGTGCTCCCAGACTAGCGGGAGGGGAGACCCAGTACTTC. J is TRBJ2-5 and V is TRBV20-1, with 14 bases identical to TRBD2. The CDR3 covers 14 residues. Germline CDR1 reads DFQATT; CDR2 reads SNEGSKA (reference sequence). V lost 5 bases and J lost 5; bases outside the gene matches: 4.

The chain joins TRBV6-1 to TRBJ2-3, with a tentative D call TRBD1 (6 bases). The CDR3 runs to 15 residues. Per germline, CDR1 MNHNS and CDR2 SASEGT. The ends were cut back, 3 bases at V and 2 bases at J, with 12 bases in the middle. CDR3 DNA: TGTGCCAGCAGTGATAGAAACAGGGACACAGATACGCAGTATTTT. Translating gives CASSDRNRDTDTQYF.

The chain is built from TRBV19 and TRBJ1-2; D remains unclear. In germline, CDR1 is LNHDA, CDR2 SQIVND (reference sequence). The CDR3 is made up of 13 amino acids. Trimming cost V 3 bases and J 6 bases, with 11 bases left between them. CDR3 region: CASSIGGWNGYTF. DNA of the CDR3: TGTGCCAGTAGTATTGGAGGTTGGAATGGCTACACCTTC.

This clonotype was found many times. The chain uses TRBV2 and TRBJ2-2; a weak D match, TRBD1 (5 bases). Germline V lookup: CDR1 SNHLY, CDR2 FYNNEI. The V gene lost 5 bases and the J gene lost 8 bases, with 12 bases spanning the gap. The length of the CDR3 is 13 residues. The CDR3 loop reads CASSPDIPGELFF. Here the CDR3 DNA reads TGTGCCAGCAGTCCGGACATTCCAGGGGAGCTGTTTTTT.